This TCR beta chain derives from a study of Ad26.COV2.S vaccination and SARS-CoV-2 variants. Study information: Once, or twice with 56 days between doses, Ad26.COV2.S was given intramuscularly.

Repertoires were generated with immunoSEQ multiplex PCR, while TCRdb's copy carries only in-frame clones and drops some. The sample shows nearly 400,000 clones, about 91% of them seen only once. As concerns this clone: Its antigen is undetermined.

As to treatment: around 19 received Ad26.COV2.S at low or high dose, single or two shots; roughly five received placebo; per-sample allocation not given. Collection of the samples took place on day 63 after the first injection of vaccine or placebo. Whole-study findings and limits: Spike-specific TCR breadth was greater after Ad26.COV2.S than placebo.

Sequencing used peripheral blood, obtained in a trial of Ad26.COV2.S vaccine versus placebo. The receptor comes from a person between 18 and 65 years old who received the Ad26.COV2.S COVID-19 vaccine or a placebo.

The CDR3 sequence: CASSFFSGTGTTEAFF. The CDR3 DNA reads as TGTGCCAGCAGCTTCTTTTCCGGGACAGGGACCACTGAAGCTTTCTTT. The genes are TRBV5-6 and TRBJ1-1; TRBD1 matches at 9 bases. This CDR3 region has 16 residues. Germline V CDR1 and CDR2: SGHDT, YYEEEE. Unmatched junction bases numbered 9, after V lost 2 bases and J lost 4 bases.